The 9 T cell receptor beta chains below all came from one sample that was sequenced in a study of PD-1 blockade in classical Hodgkin lymphoma. TCRdb's table, derived via immunoSEQ multiplex PCR, lists solely in-frame clones and lacks some. The table lists roughly 2,400 clones, 55% to 75% of them singletons. Every one of the patients relapsed after autologous stem cell transplantation (brentuximab vedotin exposure was variable). Magnetic depletion of non-target cells from thawed PBMCs yielded purified CD8+ T cells. The sequencing used CD8+ T cells from blood, collected at baseline. These receptors were taken from a human donor with classical Hodgkin lymphoma.

The chain combines TRBV13 with TRBJ2-3, with 11 positions matching TRBD2. Germline V gives CDR1 PRHDT, CDR2 FYEKMQ (reference sequence). The V segment lost 5 bases and the J segment 6 bases; nucleotides outside the gene matches: 13. This CDR3 is 17 amino acids long. CDR3 sequence: CASSPYLPSGGWDTQYF. In nucleotides, the CDR3 is TGTGCCAGCAGCCCCTACCTCCCTAGCGGGGGGTGGGATACGCAGTATTTT.

The rearrangement joins TRBV5-6 to TRBJ1-2, with D maybe TRBD1 (6 bases). The length of the CDR3 is 15 residues. V shed 2 bases and J shed 8 bases, with 19 bases lying between them. Per the germline V gene, CDR1 is SGHDT and CDR2 is YYEEEE. CDR3 protein: CASSFQVRGRRGYTF. The CDR3 DNA follows: TGTGCCAGCAGCTTCCAAGTTCGGGGGCGTAGGGGCTACACCTTC.

By sample fraction, this clone is large. The rearrangement links TRBV6-6 to TRBJ2-1; 9 nucleotides line up with TRBD2. The V segment lost 4 bases and the J segment 4 bases; nucleotides outside the gene matches: 2. The CDR3 contains 14 residues. CDR1 is MNHNY, CDR2 SVGAGI, per germline (reference sequence). The CDR3 bases are TGTGCCAGCAGTTCGACTAGCGGTTACAATGAGCAGTTCTTC. This codes for CASSSTSGYNEQFF.

The V call is TRBV2, the J call TRBJ2-7; possibly TRBD1 or TRBD2 for D (5 bases each). Trimming cost V 8 bases and J 3 bases, with 11 bases left between them. This CDR3 has 12 residues. CDR1 and CDR2 from the germline V gene are SNHLY and FYNNEI. DNA for the CDR3: TGTGCCAGCTCCGGGGCCTTCTACGAGCAGTACTTC. Its translation: CASSGAFYEQYF.

The V gene is TRBV25-1, the J gene TRBJ1-4, with 7 bases that match TRBD1. V lost 4 bases, J lost 4 bases, and 12 bases stayed unmatched. The germline gives CDR1 MGHDK, CDR2 SYGVNS. The CDR3 consists of 17 residues. In nucleotides, the CDR3 is TGTGCCAGCAGTGCGTCCCGGGACAGCGCGGGTAATGAAAAACTGTTTTTT. It specifies CASSASRDSAGNEKLFF.

The genes are TRBV5-5 and TRBJ2-3; D uncertain. Germline V gene data show CDR1 as SGHKS and CDR2 as YYEKEE (reference sequence). The V end lost 1 base, the J end lost 6 bases, and 9 bases lay between the germline ends. The CDR3 spans 13 residues. The CDR3 region is CASSLPMGDTQYF. CDR3 coding DNA: TGTGCCAGCAGCTTGCCCATGGGCGATACGCAGTATTTT.

V usage is TRBV7-9 and J usage is TRBJ2-2, with D unclear. CDR3 length: 14 residues. The V end was cut by 8 bases, the J end by 9 bases, with 19 bases between. Germline CDR1 reads SEHNR; CDR2 reads FQNEAQ (reference sequence). CDR3 DNA sequence: TGTGCCAGCTTAGCCCTGTCGCCTCCGCGGGAGCTGTTTTTT. It codes for CASLALSPPRELFF. Full variable domain (remainder filled in from reference TRBV7-9 and TRBJ2-2): DTGVSQNPRHKITKRGQNVTFRCDPISEHNRLYWYRQTLGQGPEFLTYFQNEAQLEKSRLLSDRFSAERPKGSFSTLEIQRTEQGDSAMYLCASLALSPPRELFFGEGSRLTVL.

In its sample, this clone was seen a few times. The chain joins TRBV13 to TRBJ1-3; the D is unclear. Germline loops: CDR1 PRHDT, CDR2 FYEKMQ (reference sequence). The V end was cut by 0 bases, the J end by 0 bases, with 12 bases between. The length of the CDR3 is 17 residues. CDR3 protein: CASSLGDGPSSGNTIYF. In DNA form, the CDR3 reads TGTGCCAGCAGCTTAGGGGACGGTCCGAGCTCTGGAAACACCATATATTTT.

The V and J genes are TRBV6-5 and TRBJ2-5; the D gene is possibly TRBD1 (6 bases). Germline V gene data show CDR1 as MNHEY and CDR2 as SVGAGI. Trimming shortened V by 0 bases and J by 7 bases, and 15 bases separated the two germline ends. This CDR3 is 15 amino acids long. The CDR3 loop reads CASSYSGGLGVTQYF. The CDR3 bases are TGTGCCAGCAGTTACTCTGGGGGCTTGGGGGTGACCCAGTACTTC.